Described below is a single TCR beta chain sequence and its context. These data are taken from a study of blood T cell repertoires in COVID-19. Germline V lookup: CDR1 LNHDA, CDR2 SQIVND (reference sequence). V lost 5 bases, J lost 4 bases, and 4 bases stayed unmatched. The length of the CDR3 is 14 residues. The protocol was immunoSEQ multiplex PCR, while the TCRdb copy is restricted to in-frame clones and leaves out a portion. The data hold approximately 170,000 clones, with around 85% observed a single time. Specimen: peripheral blood. This receptor was obtained from a man at least 80 years old with COVID-19, enrolled during active disease. The rearrangement joins TRBV19 to TRBJ2-7, with 11 nucleotides matching TRBD2. CDR3 sequence: CASSVGTSGYEQYF. The CDR3 DNA follows: TGTGCCAGTAGTGTCGGGACTAGCGGATACGAGCAGTACTTC.